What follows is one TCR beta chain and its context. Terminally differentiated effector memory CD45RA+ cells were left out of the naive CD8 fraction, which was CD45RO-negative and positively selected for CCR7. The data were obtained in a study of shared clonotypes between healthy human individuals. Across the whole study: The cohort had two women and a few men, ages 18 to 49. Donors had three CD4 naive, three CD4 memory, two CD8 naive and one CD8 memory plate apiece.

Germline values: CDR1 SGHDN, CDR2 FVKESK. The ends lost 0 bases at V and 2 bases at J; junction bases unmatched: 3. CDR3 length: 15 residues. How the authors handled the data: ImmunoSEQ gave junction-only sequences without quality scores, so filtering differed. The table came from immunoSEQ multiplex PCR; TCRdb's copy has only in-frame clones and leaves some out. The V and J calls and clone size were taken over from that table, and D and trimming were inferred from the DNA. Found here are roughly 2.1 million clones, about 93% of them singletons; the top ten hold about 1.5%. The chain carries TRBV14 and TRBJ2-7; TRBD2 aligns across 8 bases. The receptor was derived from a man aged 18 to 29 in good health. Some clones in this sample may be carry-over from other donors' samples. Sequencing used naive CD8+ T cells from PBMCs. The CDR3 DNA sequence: TGTGCCAGCAGCCAAGAACAGCGGGGGCCCTACGAGCAGTACTTC. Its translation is CASSQEQRGPYEQYF. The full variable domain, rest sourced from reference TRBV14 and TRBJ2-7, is EAGVTQFPSHSVIEKGQTVTLRCDPISGHDNLYWYRRVMGKEIKFLLHFVKESKQDESGMPNNRFLAERTGGTYSTLKVQPAELEDSGVYFCASSQEQRGPYEQYFGPGTRLTVT.